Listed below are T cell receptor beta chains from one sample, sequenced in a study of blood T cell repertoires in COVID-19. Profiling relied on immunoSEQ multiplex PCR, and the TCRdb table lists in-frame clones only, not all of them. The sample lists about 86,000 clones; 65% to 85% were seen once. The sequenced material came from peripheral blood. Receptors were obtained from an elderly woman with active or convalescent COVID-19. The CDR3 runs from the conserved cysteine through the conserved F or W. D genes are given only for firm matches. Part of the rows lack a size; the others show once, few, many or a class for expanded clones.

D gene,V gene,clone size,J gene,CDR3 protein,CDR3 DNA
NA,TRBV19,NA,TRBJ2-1,CASSRGRPLGANEQFF,TGTGCCAGTAGTCGAGGCAGGCCCCTGGGAGCGAATGAGCAGTTCTTC
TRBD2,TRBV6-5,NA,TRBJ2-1,CASSPPLAGKNEQFF,TGTGCCAGCAGTCCCCCACTAGCGGGAAAAAATGAGCAGTTCTTC
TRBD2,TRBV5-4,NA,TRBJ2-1,CASSLELAANEQFF,TGTGCCAGCAGCTTGGAACTAGCGGCCAATGAGCAGTTCTTC
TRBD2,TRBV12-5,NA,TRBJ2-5,CASGLSGGLETQYF,TGTGCTAGTGGTTTGAGCGGGGGGTTAGAGACCCAGTACTTC
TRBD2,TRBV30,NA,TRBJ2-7,CAWSVGGLATEQYF,TGTGCCTGGAGTGTGGGCGGACTAGCGACCGAGCAGTACTTC
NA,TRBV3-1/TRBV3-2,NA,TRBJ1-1,CASSQMGQNTEAFF,TGTGCCAGCAGCCAAATGGGGCAAAACACTGAAGCTTTCTTT
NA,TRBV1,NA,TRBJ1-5,CTSSQSGTGPNQPQHF,TGCACCAGCAGCCAATCAGGGACAGGGCCCAATCAGCCCCAGCATTTT
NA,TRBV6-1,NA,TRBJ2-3,CASSSTTRDTDTQYF,TGTGCCAGCAGTTCCACCACTAGGGACACAGATACGCAGTATTTT
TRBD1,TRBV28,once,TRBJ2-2,CATGGQGPTGELFF,TGTGCCACCGGGGGACAGGGGCCCACCGGGGAGCTGTTTTTT
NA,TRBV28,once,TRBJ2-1,CASSYVDYHPEQFF,TGTGCCAGCAGTTATGTGGACTACCACCCTGAGCAGTTCTTC
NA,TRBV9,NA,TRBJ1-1,CASSGGRGSMNTEAFF,TGTGCCAGCAGCGGCGGCCGGGGATCCATGAACACTGAAGCTTTCTTT
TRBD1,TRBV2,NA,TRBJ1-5,CASSGDRTYSNQPQHF,TGTGCCAGCAGTGGGGACAGAACTTATAGCAATCAGCCCCAGCATTTT
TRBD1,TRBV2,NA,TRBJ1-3,CASSERGRGNGNTIYF,TGTGCCAGCAGTGAACGCGGCAGGGGGAATGGAAACACCATATATTTT
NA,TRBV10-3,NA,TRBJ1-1,CAIMAFNTEAFF,TGTGCCATCATGGCCTTTAACACTGAAGCTTTCTTT
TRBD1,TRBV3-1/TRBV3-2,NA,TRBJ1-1,CASSRAGGTEAFF,TGTGCCAGCAGCCGAGCAGGGGGGACTGAAGCTTTCTTT
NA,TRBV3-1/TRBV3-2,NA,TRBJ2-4,CASSQEPRGNIQYF,TGTGCCAGCAGCCAAGAGCCCAGGGGAAACATTCAGTACTTC
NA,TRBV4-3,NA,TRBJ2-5,CASGLDRRETQYF,TGCGCCAGCGGACTAGACAGGAGAGAGACCCAGTACTTC
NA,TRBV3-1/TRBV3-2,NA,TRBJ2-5,CASSQEPTSYETQYF,TGTGCCAGCAGCCAAGAACCTACTAGTTACGAGACCCAGTACTTC
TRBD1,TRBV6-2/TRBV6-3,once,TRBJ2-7,CASSPPGGRTYEQYF,TGTGCCAGCAGTCCCCCAGGGGGTAGGACGTACGAGCAGTACTTC
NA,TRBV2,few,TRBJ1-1,CASSDSLNTEAFF,TGTGCCAGCAGTGATTCATTGAACACTGAAGCTTTCTTT
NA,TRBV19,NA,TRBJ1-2,CASNNRNSGYTF,TGTGCCAGTAATAACAGGAACAGTGGCTACACCTTC
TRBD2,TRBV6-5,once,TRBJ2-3,CASGKAGVPADTQYF,TGTGCCAGCGGGAAGGCGGGAGTTCCTGCAGATACGCAGTATTTT